This T cell receptor beta chain was recovered during a study of T cell responses to AZD1222 COVID-19 vaccine. Trimming removed 9 bases at V and 5 bases at J, with 10 bases between. The germline V gene has CDR1 MDHEN and CDR2 SYDVKM. This CDR3 has 12 residues. Sequencing was performed with immunoSEQ multiplex PCR; in TCRdb, only in-frame clones are kept and a portion is missing. The sample carries some 120,000 clones, 88% recorded once. About this clone: Antigen unknown.

Study-level results: Breadth and depth of Spike-specific TCRs rose after two AZD1222 doses. Only a handful of individuals given AZD1222 were seropositive at baseline. Dominant CD4 TCR responses targeted spike regions 160-218 and 743-854. Clonal diversity was possibly underestimated; the donors were predominantly white British and more often female.

The clonotype was recovered from an adult in good health. This chain connects TRBV28 to TRBJ2-2; maybe TRBD1 (6 bases). Source: peripheral blood, taken on day 0 of AZD1222 vaccination. The CDR3 sequence is CASAGVTGELFF. DNA of the CDR3: TGTGCCAGTGCAGGGGTGACCGGGGAGCTGTTTTTT.